Shown below are 13 T cell receptor beta chains from a single sample sequenced in a study of identical twins. TCRdb itself ran the 5' RACE reads through MiXCR, one entry per CDR3 protein. The table has a few hundred thousand distinct CDR3 sequences, roughly 7.1% seen once; the top ten hold approximately 14%. Separately, the same data were catalogued under a study of T cells expressing NK-cell markers.

The sequenced sample consisted of CD8+ T cells sorted from blood. These receptors all come from a woman aged 18-29 years in good health.

There are a few counts of this clonotype. CDR3 loop: CASSGGIRDAPSGANVLTF. The CDR3 bases are TGTGCCAGCAGCGGTGGGATCCGGGACGCCCCTTCTGGGGCCAACGTCCTGACTTTC. V is TRBV9 and J is TRBJ2-6; either TRBD1 or TRBD2 may supply D (5 bases each). The CDR3 totals 19 residues. From germline, CDR1 is SGDLS and CDR2 YYNGEE. Trimming pared 3 bases from V and 1 base from J, leaving 20 bases between.

Only a few counts were recorded for this clonotype. The V and J genes are TRBV25-1 and TRBJ2-2; D call uncertain. Germline CDR1 and CDR2: MGHDK and SYGVNS. This CDR3 is 11 amino acids long. V dropped 2 bases and J dropped 9 bases, with 4 bases sitting between them. The DNA for the CDR3 is TGTGCCAGCAGTGAAGGTCGGGAGCTGTTTTTT. Protein sequence: CASSEGRELFF. Using reference TRBV25-1 and TRBJ2-2 for the parts outside the CDR3, the full variable domain is EADIYQTPRYLVIGTGKKITLECSQTMGHDKMYWYQQDPGMELHLIHYSYGVNSTEKGDLSSESTVSRIRTEHFPLTLESARPSHTSQYLCASSEGRELFFGEGSRLTVL.

This clonotype was detected only a few times. J is TRBJ2-1 and V is TRBV20-1; 10 bases align to TRBD2. Germline V gene lookup returns CDR1 DFQATT and CDR2 SNEGSKA (reference sequence). This CDR3 spans 16 amino acids. V dropped 0 bases and J dropped 8; count of bases not matched to a gene: 10. The DNA for the CDR3 is TGCAGTGCTAGAGATGTCCTAGCGGGAGAGTTCGATGAGCAGTTCTTC. Its protein product is CSARDVLAGEFDEQFF.

V and J are TRBV20-1 and TRBJ2-1; 11 bases match TRBD2. The CDR3 is 14 residues long. Germline V gene lookup returns CDR1 DFQATT and CDR2 SNEGSKA (reference sequence). The ends lost 5 bases at V and 3 bases at J; junction bases unmatched: 3. CDR3 in DNA: TGCAGTGCTCCTAGCGGGGGGCTCTACAATGAGCAGTTCTTC. This gives the protein CSAPSGGLYNEQFF.

In its sample, this clonotype was seen many times. The rearrangement links TRBV11-2 to TRBJ2-2, with TRBD2 matching over 9 bases. V dropped 1 base and J dropped 5; count of bases not matched to a gene: 11. CDR3 length: 18 residues. Germline V gives CDR1 SGHAT, CDR2 FQNNGV. CDR3 in amino acids: CASSLVGLAGGPTGELFF. The DNA for the CDR3 is TGTGCCAGCAGCTTAGTGGGTTTGGCGGGAGGGCCGACCGGGGAGCTGTTTTTT.

This clonotype was seen many times. The chain combines TRBV5-1 with TRBJ2-7, with D hard to call. This CDR3 comprises 14 residues. V was shortened by 1 base and J by 2 bases, with 10 bases between the two germline ends. Per the germline V gene, CDR1 is SGHRS and CDR2 is YFSETQ. In DNA form, the CDR3 reads TGCGCCAGCAGCTTGAGTCGTCCCACCTACGAGCAGTACTTC. It encodes CASSLSRPTYEQYF.

This chain links TRBV21-1 with TRBJ2-2. TRBV21-1 is a pseudogene. CDR3 size: 17 residues. CDR3 loop: CASSKGLPRTNTGELFF. In nucleotides, the CDR3 is TGTGCCAGCAGCAAAGGGCTTCCGAGAACGAACACCGGGGAGCTGTTTTTT.

V and J are TRBV2 and TRBJ1-1; D call uncertain. The ends were cut back, 6 bases at V and 5 bases at J, with 13 bases in the middle. Germline V gives CDR1 SNHLY, CDR2 FYNNEI. The CDR3 sequence is 13 residues long. This chain's CDR3 is CASRVYRGTEAFF. The CDR3 DNA sequence: TGTGCCAGCAGAGTTTACCGGGGTACTGAAGCTTTCTTT.

This clonotype came up a few times. This chain links TRBV12-3 or TRBV12-4 with TRBJ1-4, with 7 bases lining up with TRBD1. Losses at the gene ends were 10 bases for V and 7 bases for J; bases not matched to a gene: 9. This CDR3 comprises 13 residues. In nucleotides, the CDR3 is TGTGCCACCTCACAGGGGCTGAGTGAAAAACTGTTTTTT. Its protein product is CATSQGLSEKLFF.

This clonotype was recorded a few times. The gene calls are TRBV10-3 and TRBJ1-1; D remains unclear. This CDR3 contains 13 residues. The V gene lost 7 bases and the J gene lost 1 base, with 10 bases spanning the gap. Germline V lookup: CDR1 ENHRY, CDR2 SYGVKD. CDR3 sequence (DNA): TGTGCCATCACTCCGGTAGGGAACACTGAAGCTTTCTTT. Amino acids: CAITPVGNTEAFF.

The sample holds a few counts of this clonotype. This chain uses TRBV25-1 with TRBJ1-6; D is unresolved. The V and J ends lost 1 base and 14 bases respectively, with 9 bases between them. Looked up from germline, CDR1 is MGHDK and CDR2 is SYGVNS. This CDR3 contains 12 residues. This CDR3 is CASSEFGESLHF. In DNA, the CDR3 is TGTGCCAGCAGTGAATTTGGGGAATCCCTCCACTTT.

The V gene is TRBV29-1, the J gene TRBJ1-1; the D is unclear. Trimming removed 7 bases from V and 1 base from J, with 13 bases in between. Germline V gene sequence: CDR1 SQVTM, CDR2 ANQGSEA. The CDR3 spans 13 residues. CDR3 sequence reads: CSGGGGKNTEAFF. DNA for the CDR3: TGCAGCGGGGGAGGAGGAAAGAACACTGAAGCTTTCTTT.

This clonotype has more than one count but fewer than ten. The rearrangement uses TRBV7-9 and TRBJ2-3; 7 bases fit TRBD2. V dropped 5 bases and J dropped 10; count of bases not matched to a gene: 6. This CDR3 is 12 amino acids long. Germline V lookup: CDR1 SEHNR, CDR2 FQNEAQ (reference sequence). For the CDR3, the DNA is TGTGCCAGCAGCACATGGGGGAGGGCGCAGTATTTT. Encoded protein: CASSTWGRAQYF.